This section outlines one T cell receptor beta chain sequence together with its context. Its antigen target is currently unknown. There are no base qualities to consult, and no much larger clone falls within one base. These data come from a study of T cell changes during pregnancy in multiple sclerosis (dated by TCRdb to the late 2010s). About the investigation overall: The study looked at changes in the T cell repertoire across pregnancy in women with multiple sclerosis.

The library was obtained by the immunoSEQ multiplex PCR assay. TCRdb carries this immuneACCESS record with in-frame sequences only. Its versions omit some clonotypes, under half of them owing to an unresolved V gene in the studies checked, with the rest unexplained. Within this sample are tens of thousands of clones, with 92% of them counted one time only. The ten biggest clones cover more than 2.5% of the sample. From V the trimming removes 6 bases and from J it removes 2 bases, while the gene matches leave 2 bases of the junction unaccounted for. The germline V gene specifies SQVTM as CDR1 and ANQGSEA as CDR2. The CDR3 runs 13 residues from the cysteine to the phenylalanine. Left in the record is the CDR3 DNA by itself, 39 bases read in frame from the first base.

The rearrangement combines TRBV29-1 with TRBJ2-5, with TRBD1 matching 11 junction bases. The sequencing used peripheral blood, collected in the second trimester of pregnancy. This sequence was found in a female donor in good health, enrolled as a control in a pregnancy study. The CDR3 corresponds to CSVDRGRQETQYF. The nucleotides are TGCAGCGTGGACAGGGGGCGACAAGAGACCCAGTACTTC.